This TCR beta chain was identified during a study of cytotoxic CD8 clonotypes in ibrutinib-treated CLL. Study-level results: Sampling schedules were unmatched across sustained-remission and progressing patients. Whereas clonality rose at ibrutinib response, it declined toward baseline at progression.

CDR1 and CDR2 from the germline V gene are LNHDA and SQIVND (reference sequence). This CDR3 has 15 amino acids. V dropped 3 bases and J dropped 3; count of bases not matched to a gene: 6. Method: immunoSEQ multiplex PCR; TCRdb's copy keeps in-frame clones and lacks some. The sample consists of 200,000 to 250,000 clones, 79% of them appearing once. Comment on this clone: Its specificity is not known.

The chain joins TRBV19 to TRBJ2-7, with 9 positions matching TRBD2. The origin of this receptor is a human donor with chronic lymphocytic leukemia. The specimen comprised PBMCs, sampled after 12 months of ibrutinib treatment. Written as DNA, the CDR3 is TGTGCCAGTAGTATCGCAGCGGGAGGACTCTACGAGCAGTACTTC. Amino acid sequence: CASSIAAGGLYEQYF. Supplemented by reference TRBV19 and TRBJ2-7, the full variable domain reads DGGITQSPKYLFRKEGQNVTLSCEQNLNHDAMYWYRQDPGQGLRLIYYSQIVNDFQKGDIAEGYSVSREKKESFPLTVTSAQKNPTAFYLCASSIAAGGLYEQYFGPGTRLTVT.